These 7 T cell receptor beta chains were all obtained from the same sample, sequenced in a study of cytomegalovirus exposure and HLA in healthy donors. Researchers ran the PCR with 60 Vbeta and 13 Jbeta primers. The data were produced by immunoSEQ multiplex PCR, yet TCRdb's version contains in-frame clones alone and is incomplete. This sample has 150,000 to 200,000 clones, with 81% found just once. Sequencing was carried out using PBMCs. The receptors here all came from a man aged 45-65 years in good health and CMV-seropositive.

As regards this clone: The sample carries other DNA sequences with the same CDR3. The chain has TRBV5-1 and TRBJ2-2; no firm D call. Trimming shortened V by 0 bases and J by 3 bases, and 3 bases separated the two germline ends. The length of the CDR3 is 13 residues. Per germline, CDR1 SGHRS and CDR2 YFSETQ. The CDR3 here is CASSLADTGELFF. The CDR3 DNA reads TGCGCCAGCAGCTTGGCCGACACCGGGGAGCTGTTTTTT.

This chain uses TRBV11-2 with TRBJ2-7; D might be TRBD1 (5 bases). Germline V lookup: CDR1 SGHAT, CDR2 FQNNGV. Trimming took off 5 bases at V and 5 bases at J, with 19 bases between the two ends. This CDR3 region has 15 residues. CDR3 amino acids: CASSPRARVFDEQYF. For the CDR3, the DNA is TGTGCCAGCAGCCCCCGGGCCAGGGTCTTCGACGAGCAGTACTTC.

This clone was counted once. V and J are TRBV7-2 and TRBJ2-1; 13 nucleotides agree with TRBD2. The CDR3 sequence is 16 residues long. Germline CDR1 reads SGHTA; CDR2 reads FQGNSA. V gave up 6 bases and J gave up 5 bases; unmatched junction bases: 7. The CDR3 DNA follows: TGTGCCAGCAGTCGGACTAGCGGGAGTTCAGACAATGAGCAGTTCTTC. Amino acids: CASSRTSGSSDNEQFF.

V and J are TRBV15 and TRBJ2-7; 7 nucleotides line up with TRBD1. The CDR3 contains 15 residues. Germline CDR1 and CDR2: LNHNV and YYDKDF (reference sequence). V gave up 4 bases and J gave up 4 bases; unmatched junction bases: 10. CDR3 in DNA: TGTGCCACCAGCATCGGTAGAGGGGGCAGGTACGAGCAGTACTTC. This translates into CATSIGRGGRYEQYF.

CDR3: CASSSASGFQETQYF. CDR3 coding DNA: TGTGCCAGCAGCTCGGCTAGCGGGTTCCAAGAGACCCAGTACTTC. The chain is built from TRBV2 and TRBJ2-5, with TRBD2 matching over 8 bases. The CDR3 sequence is 15 residues long. Losses at the gene ends were 6 bases for V and 1 base for J; bases not matched to a gene: 7. CDR1 and CDR2 from the germline V gene are SNHLY and FYNNEI.

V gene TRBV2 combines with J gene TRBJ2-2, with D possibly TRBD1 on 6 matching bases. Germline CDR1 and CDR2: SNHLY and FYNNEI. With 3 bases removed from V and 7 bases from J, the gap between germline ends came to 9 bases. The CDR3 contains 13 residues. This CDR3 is CASSDRGVGELFF. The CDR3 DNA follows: TGTGCCAGCAGTGACAGGGGCGTCGGGGAGCTGTTTTTT. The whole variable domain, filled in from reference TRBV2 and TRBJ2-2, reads EPEVTQTPSHQVTQMGQEVILRCVPISNHLYFYWYRQILGQKVEFLVSFYNNEISEKSEIFDDQFSVERPDGSNFTLKIRSTKLEDSAMYFCASSDRGVGELFFGEGSRLTVL.

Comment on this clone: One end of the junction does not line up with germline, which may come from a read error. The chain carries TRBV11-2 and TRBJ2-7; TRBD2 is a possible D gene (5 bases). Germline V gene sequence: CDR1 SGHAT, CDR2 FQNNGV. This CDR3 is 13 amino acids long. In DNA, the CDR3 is TGTGTCAGCAGCGCCGGAGGCCCCTACGAGCAGTACTTC. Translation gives CVSSAGGPYEQYF.